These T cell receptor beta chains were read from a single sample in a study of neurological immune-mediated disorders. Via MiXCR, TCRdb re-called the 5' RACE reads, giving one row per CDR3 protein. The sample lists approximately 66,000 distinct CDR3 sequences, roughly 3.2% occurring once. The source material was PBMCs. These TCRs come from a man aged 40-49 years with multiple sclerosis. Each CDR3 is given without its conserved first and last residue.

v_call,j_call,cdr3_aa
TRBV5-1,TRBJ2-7,ASSLESGIEQY
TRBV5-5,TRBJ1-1,ASSPNRPANTEAF
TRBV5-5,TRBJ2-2,ASSLSSGRLTGELF
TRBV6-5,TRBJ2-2,ASSTQRGYQNTGELF
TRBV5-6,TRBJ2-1,ASSLTGANYYNEQF
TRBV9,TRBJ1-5,ASSVHGGEGGNQPQH
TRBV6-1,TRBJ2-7,ASSPWDRGDYEQY
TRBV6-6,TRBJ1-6,ASRPTREYNSPLH
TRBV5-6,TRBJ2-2,ASSLPGQGASGELF
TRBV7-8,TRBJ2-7,ASSASTSSYEQY
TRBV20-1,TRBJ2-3,SAPNPTSGTDTQY
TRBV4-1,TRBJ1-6,ASSRGEGSYNSPLH
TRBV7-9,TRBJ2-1,ASSLSLAVINEQF
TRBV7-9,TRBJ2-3,ASSQDYNTDTQY
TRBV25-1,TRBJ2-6,ASTLGGASGANVLT
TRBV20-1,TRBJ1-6,SARGQGYNSPLH
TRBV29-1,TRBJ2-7,SVGGLANEQY
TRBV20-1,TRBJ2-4,SARDGAEAKNIQY
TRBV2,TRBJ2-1,ASSQTGSSYNEQF
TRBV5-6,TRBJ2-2,ASSLTRQGTNTGELF
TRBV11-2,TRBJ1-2,ASSLGAIDGYT
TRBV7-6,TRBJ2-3,ASSLAGGGVTDTQY
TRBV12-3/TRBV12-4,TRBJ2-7,ASSPLQGSHEQY
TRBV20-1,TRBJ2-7,SARDATSGSGHEQY
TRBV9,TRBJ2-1,ASSTNWGNNEQF
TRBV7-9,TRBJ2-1,ASTQWSGGEDEQF
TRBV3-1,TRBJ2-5,ASSKTSGEETQY
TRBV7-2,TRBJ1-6,ASSNRDPNSPLH
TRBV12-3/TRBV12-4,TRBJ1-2,ASSSTRQLSNYGYT
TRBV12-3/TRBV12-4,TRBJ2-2,ASSSNTWTGRISGGELF
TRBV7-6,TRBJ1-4,ASSHGQYSNEKLF
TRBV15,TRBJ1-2,ATSREAVPNYGYT
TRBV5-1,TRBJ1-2,ASSLDSPYYGYT
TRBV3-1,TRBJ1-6,ASSPRGTSYNSPLH
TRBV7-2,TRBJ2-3,ASSLFGKGTDTQY
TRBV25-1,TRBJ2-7,ASRSQASYEQY
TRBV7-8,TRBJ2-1,ASSLRTGFSSYNEQF
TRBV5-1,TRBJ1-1,ASSWGTGPMNTEAF
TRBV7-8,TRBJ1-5,ASSLGPSEGYNNQPQH
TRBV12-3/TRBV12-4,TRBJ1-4,ASSSEGGAGEKLF
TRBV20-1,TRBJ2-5,SASPHAGTGRETQY
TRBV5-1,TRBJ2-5,ASSLAHKVKETQY
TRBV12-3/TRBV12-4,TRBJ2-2,ATDRGYTGELF
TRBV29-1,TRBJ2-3,SVEVFGREGTDTQY
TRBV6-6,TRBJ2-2,ASRGTSNTGELF
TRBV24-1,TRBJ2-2,ATSDPPGLAGVGTGELF
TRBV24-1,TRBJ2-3,ATSASGRAADTQY
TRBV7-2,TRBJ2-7,ASSLPGLHYEQY
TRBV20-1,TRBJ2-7,SAREGEKQY
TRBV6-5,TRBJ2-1,ASSSVVRNEQF
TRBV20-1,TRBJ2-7,SAKPGRNYEQY
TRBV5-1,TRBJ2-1,ASSLQGTSRNEQF
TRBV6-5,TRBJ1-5,ASRPVGLSKTQN
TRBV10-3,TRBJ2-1,AIRQGQSFNEQF
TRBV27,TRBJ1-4,ASSLSRGEKLF